One T cell receptor beta chain is described in this entry. This clonotype was detected many times. Its specific antigen is unknown. Base-call qualities are not available, and no considerably larger clone is one nucleotide away. Trimming leaves V shorter by 5 bases and J shorter by 5 bases, with the junction holding 6 bases beyond the gene matches. Per the germline V gene, SQVTM is the CDR1 and ANQGSEA is the CDR2. The CDR3 spans 15 residues, from the cysteine through the phenylalanine. Only CDR3 DNA remains: 45 bases, in frame from the first base. The sample comes from a study of early T cells in non-severe SARS-CoV-2 infection (dated by TCRdb to the early 2020s). The study in broad terms: Bulk RNA from unsorted whole blood was used for TCR sequencing, so alpha and beta chains could not be paired. Beyond this particular receptor, the publication reports: VDJdb matching was skewed toward anti-spike CD8 responses and likely underestimated virus-specific expansions by missing private and CD4 specificities.

This was a case-control study nested in a cohort of healthcare workers in London, UK, who had nasopharyngeal swab PCR tests and blood samples taken every week. Between 23 and 31 March 2020, the week of the UK lockdown, healthcare workers were enrolled and then followed up weekly for as long as 16 weeks. Libraries were built with 5' RACE. Data came from a NextSeq 500. In the TCR library protocol, unique molecular identifiers were attached to individual cDNA molecules to correct for PCR bias and sequencing error. Sequencing covered both TCR alpha and beta chains, and within each sample the abundances of alpha and beta sequences were tightly co-correlated. Concerning the study's data processing: Decombinator V4 was used to perform V gene, J gene and CDR3 annotation of TCR sequences. TCRs were defined as expanded if a significant change between any two time points was detected under a Poisson model with p below 0.0001. TCR abundances were normalised to the total number of TCRs sequenced in each sample and reported as counts per million. MAIT TCRs were defined by TRAV1-2 paired with TRAJ12, TRAJ20 or TRAJ33, and iNKT TCRs by TRAV10 paired with TRAJ18. VDJdb, accessed 1 November 2021, was searched for CMV, EBV and SARS-CoV-2 annotated TCRs, with TCRs annotated for multiple antigens excluded. TCRdb took the public reads, trimmed them with fastp at Q25, ran MiXCR for clone calling and kept in-frame beta chains. When rows share a CDR3 protein, they turn into one entry using the most common DNA and genes. These V and J calls rely on TCRdb rather than the paper's analysis. Within this sample are about 110,000 distinct CDR3 sequences, with 9.5% to 13% of them counted one time only. The leading ten clones occupy 3.1% of the sample.

This TCR was recovered from an adult who was a healthcare worker with PCR-confirmed SARS-CoV-2 infection or an uninfected control (not recorded which). The sample comprised whole blood. The chain uses TRBV29-1 and TRBJ2-1; 13 bases in between match TRBD2. The sequenced DNA is TGCAGCGTTACACTAGCGGGAGGGCCCCACAATGAGCAGTTCTTC. It encodes CSVTLAGGPHNEQFF.